These 27 T cell receptor beta chains were sequenced from one sample in a study of shared clonotypes between healthy human individuals. This table comes from immunoSEQ multiplex PCR, and its TCRdb copy is limited to in-frame clones, with some not included. The sample contains about 2.1 million clones, 80% to 95% of which appear only once. Naive CD8 isolation took CD45RO-negative cells positively selected for CCR7 and excluded terminally differentiated effector memory CD45RA+ cells. Sequencing input: naive CD8+ T cells from PBMCs. These receptors were taken from a man between 18 and 35 years old in good health. Some clones in this sample may be carry-over from other donors' samples.

V gene TRBV7-9 combines with J gene TRBJ2-1; TRBD2 aligns across 7 bases. Germline assignment: CDR1 SEHNR and CDR2 FQNEAQ (reference sequence). V shed 1 base, J shed 3 bases, and the junction held 3 bases outside the gene matches. The CDR3 loop spans 15 amino acids. CDR3: CASSLGLANYNEQFF. DNA of the CDR3: TGTGCCAGCAGCTTAGGACTAGCCAACTACAATGAGCAGTTCTTC.

This sequence joins TRBV28 and TRBJ1-2; D is ambiguous. Trimming left V 1 base short and J 0 bases short, with 12 bases between. The length of the CDR3 is 16 residues. CDR1 is MDHEN, CDR2 SYDVKM, per germline. CDR3 DNA sequence: TGTGCCAGCAGTTTATCGGCGCGGGCTACTAACTATGGCTACACCTTC. Amino acid sequence: CASSLSARATNYGYTF.

This chain joins TRBV7-2 and TRBJ1-3; possibly TRBD1 for D (5 bases). V was clipped by 5 bases and J by 3 bases, with 11 bases between them. The germline CDR1 and CDR2 sequences are SGHTA and FQGNSA. CDR3 size: 14 residues. The CDR3 DNA reads as TGTGCCAGCAGCCCGGGGGACGGTGGAAACACCATATATTTT. Its protein product is CASSPGDGGNTIYF.

This sequence joins TRBV27 and TRBJ2-5, with 9 bases matching TRBD1. The V gene end was trimmed by 0 bases and the J gene end by 4 bases; junction bases not matched to a gene: 3. Germline V lookup: CDR1 MNHEY, CDR2 SMNVEV (reference sequence). The CDR3 runs 15 residues. In DNA form, the CDR3 reads TGTGCCAGCAGTTTATCAACAGGGGGCGTAGAGACCCAGTACTTC. Protein: CASSLSTGGVETQYF.

The CDR3 DNA reads as TGTGCCAGCAGCGTGTCTAGCGGGAAGAACTACGAGCAGTACTTC. The encoded protein is CASSVSSGKNYEQYF. The chain recombines TRBV7-9 with TRBJ2-7; TRBD2 agrees at 9 bases. The CDR3 sequence is 15 residues long. Germline lookup yields CDR1 SEHNR and CDR2 FQNEAQ (reference sequence). The trim removed 5 bases at V and 3 bases at J, leaving 8 bases unmatched.

This clone turned up a few times. The chain links TRBV6-1 to TRBJ2-3; 10 bases line up with TRBD2. Trimming at V came to 6 bases and at J to 2 bases, leaving 5 bases not matched to a gene. Germline V gene sequence: CDR1 MNHNS, CDR2 SASEGT. CDR3 length: 15 residues. The CDR3 DNA reads TGTGCCAGCAGGGGGACTAGCGCCCCCACAGATACGCAGTATTTT. Its protein product is CASRGTSAPTDTQYF.

The J gene is TRBJ2-1, the V gene TRBV7-9, with TRBD2 as a possible D gene (5 bases). CDR1 is SEHNR and CDR2 is FQNEAQ in the germline V gene (reference sequence). This CDR3 has 19 amino acids. Trimming left V 5 bases short and J 0 bases short, with 23 bases between. CDR3: CASSGPSIGLPHSYNEQFF. The DNA for the CDR3 is TGTGCCAGCAGCGGGCCATCAATCGGACTGCCCCACTCCTACAATGAGCAGTTCTTC.

The V and J genes are TRBV7-9 and TRBJ2-6; 8 bases agree with TRBD2. Germline assignment: CDR1 SEHNR and CDR2 FQNEAQ (reference sequence). Losses at the gene ends were 5 bases for V and 0 bases for J; bases not matched to a gene: 3. This CDR3 is 16 amino acids long. The CDR3 DNA sequence: TGTGCCAGCAGCGCCCGGGGGGGCTCTGGGGCCAACGTCCTGACTTTC. Its protein is CASSARGGSGANVLTF.

This sequence joins TRBV7-8 and TRBJ2-4; possible D gene TRBD2, 7 bases. The CDR3 is 18 residues long. The germline V and J ends were trimmed by 1 base and 1 base, with 17 bases remaining between them. Germline CDR1 is SGHVS and CDR2 is FQNEAQ. This CDR3 reads CASSLEEGGVSAKNIQYF. As DNA, the CDR3 is TGTGCCAGCAGCTTAGAGGAAGGGGGGGTTTCGGCCAAAAACATTCAGTACTTC.

The V gene is TRBV27, the J gene TRBJ2-3; no firm D call. Germline V gives CDR1 MNHEY, CDR2 SMNVEV (reference sequence). This CDR3 is 15 amino acids long. Trimming took off 5 bases at V and 7 bases at J, with 19 bases between the two ends. CDR3 amino acids: CASSARLNPSNTQYF. The CDR3 bases are TGTGCCAGCAGTGCCCGACTGAACCCCTCCAATACGCAGTATTTT.

The CDR3 bases are TGTGCCAGCAGCCCCCTTCGCCTTTCCTATGGCTACACCTTC. Translated: CASSPLRLSYGYTF. This chain connects TRBV28 to TRBJ1-2; D is undetermined. CDR1 is MDHEN and CDR2 is SYDVKM in the germline V gene. Trimming left V 6 bases short and J 4 bases short, with 15 bases between. The CDR3 is made up of 14 amino acids.

The rearrangement uses TRBV9 and TRBJ1-5; weak D call: TRBD1 (6 bases). V shed 3 bases and J shed 7 bases, with 14 bases lying between them. The CDR3 is 14 residues long. Germline V CDR1 and CDR2: SGDLS, YYNGEE. The CDR3 DNA reads as TGTGCCAGCAGCGAGGGGGGCACGGGACAGCCCCAGCATTTT. As protein: CASSEGGTGQPQHF.

The chain employs TRBV30 and TRBJ2-3; D may be TRBD1 (6 bases). This CDR3 is 13 amino acids long. Trimming stripped 8 bases from V and 3 bases from J, with 15 bases between. The germline gives CDR1 GTSNPN, CDR2 SVGIG (reference sequence). CDR3 amino acids: CAVTGKRTDTQYF. The CDR3 DNA sequence: TGTGCCGTTACAGGGAAAAGGACAGATACGCAGTATTTT.

The chain is built from TRBV5-1 and TRBJ1-4; tentatively, D is TRBD1 (6 bases). The CDR3 is 16 amino acids. V lost 4 bases, J lost 7 bases, and 20 bases lay in between. Germline CDR1 is SGHRS and CDR2 is YFSETQ. CDR3 DNA sequence: TGCGCCAGCAGCCCTGTTGGCAGGGGAGGTGTTGAAAAACTGTTTTTT. Translation: CASSPVGRGGVEKLFF.

The V call is TRBV25-1, the J call TRBJ2-3; 7 bases are a match to TRBD1. With 4 bases clipped from V and 2 bases from J, the junction kept 9 bases outside the gene matches. Germline CDR1 MGHDK, CDR2 SYGVNS. The CDR3 sequence is 16 residues long. The CDR3: CASSVWDSRSTDTQYF. The CDR3 DNA is TGTGCCAGCAGTGTTTGGGACAGCCGCTCCACAGATACGCAGTATTTT.

The V and J genes are TRBV9 and TRBJ1-2; D is uncertain. V was pared by 0 bases and J by 7 bases, with 10 bases between. The CDR3 sequence is 13 residues long. CDR1 and CDR2 from the germline V gene are SGDLS and YYNGEE. The DNA for the CDR3 is TGTGCCAGCAGCGTAGGGACCCTGGGTGGCTACACCTTC. It codes for CASSVGTLGGYTF.

The chain recombines TRBV29-1 with TRBJ2-2, with TRBD1 identical over 7 bases. Germline V lookup: CDR1 SQVTM, CDR2 ANQGSEA. This CDR3 has 16 residues. V was pared by 4 bases and J by 0 bases, with 8 bases of the junction left unmatched. As DNA, the CDR3 is TGCAGCGTTGGCAGAACAGGGACAGCGAACACCGGGGAGCTGTTTTTT. Its translation is CSVGRTGTANTGELFF.

In the case of this clone: This specimen includes other DNA sequences encoding the same CDR3. The V call is TRBV27, the J call TRBJ2-1; TRBD2 aligns across 8 bases. The junction had 4 bases not matched to a gene; V was cut back by 0 bases and J by 3 bases. The CDR3 spans 16 residues. Germline V gene data show CDR1 as MNHEY and CDR2 as SMNVEV (reference sequence). The CDR3 sequence: CASSLSVGTSYNEQFF. For the CDR3, the DNA is TGTGCCAGCAGTTTATCAGTCGGGACTAGCTACAATGAGCAGTTCTTC.

The chain employs TRBV4-1 and TRBJ2-3; tentative D call: TRBD2 (6 bases). Germline loops: CDR1 MGHRA, CDR2 YSYEKL. Trimming took off 0 bases at V and 1 base at J, with 11 bases between the two ends. CDR3 size: 16 residues. CDR3 in DNA: TGCGCCAGCAGCCAAGACGGAGGGGCAGGCACAGATACGCAGTATTTT. It translates to CASSQDGGAGTDTQYF.

The V gene is TRBV27, the J gene TRBJ2-3; possible D gene TRBD2, 5 bases. The V gene lost 3 bases and the J gene lost 8 bases, with 12 bases spanning the gap. Germline assignment: CDR1 MNHEY and CDR2 SMNVEV (reference sequence). The length of the CDR3 is 13 residues. The CDR3 spells CASSFGEEATQYF. The DNA of the CDR3 is TGTGCCAGCAGTTTCGGAGAGGAGGCTACGCAGTATTTT.

The J gene is TRBJ1-2, the V gene TRBV7-9, with D tentatively TRBD1 (5 bases). V lost 3 bases and J 3 bases, leaving 8 bases between the germline ends. Germline V gene data show CDR1 as SEHNR and CDR2 as FQNEAQ (reference sequence). CDR3 length: 13 amino acids. The CDR3 loop is CASSLWGDYGYTF. The CDR3 DNA follows: TGTGCCAGCAGCTTGTGGGGGGACTATGGCTACACCTTC.

The V call is TRBV7-9, the J call TRBJ2-5; possible D gene TRBD1, 5 bases. Trimming pared 1 base from V and 3 bases from J, leaving 15 bases between. The germline V gene encodes CDR1 SEHNR and CDR2 FQNEAQ (reference sequence). The length of the CDR3 is 16 residues. The CDR3 DNA sequence: TGTGCCAGCAGCTTAGGGGGCTACAATACCGAAGAGACCCAGTACTTC. Protein: CASSLGGYNTEETQYF.

The chain uses TRBV4-3 and TRBJ1-2; 8 bases are shared with TRBD1. Germline CDR1 and CDR2: LGHNA and YSLEER. Trimming removed 1 base from V and 3 bases from J; junction bases left unmatched: 7. This CDR3 has 16 residues. The CDR3 loop reads CASSQVEGQVDYGYTF. The CDR3 nucleotides are TGCGCCAGCAGCCAAGTGGAGGGACAGGTGGACTATGGCTACACCTTC.

The chain is built from TRBV18 and TRBJ1-1; 8 bases are shared with TRBD1. The CDR3 runs 18 residues. The germline V gene encodes CDR1 KGHSH and CDR2 LQKENI. With V trimmed by 2 bases and J by 1 base, 12 bases remained unmatched. The CDR3 here is CASSPVVGTGDPNTEAFF. CDR3 in DNA: TGTGCCAGCTCACCAGTGGTCGGGACAGGTGACCCGAACACTGAAGCTTTCTTT. Full variable domain (remainder filled in from reference TRBV18 and TRBJ1-1): NAGVMQNPRHLVRRRGQEARLRCSPMKGHSHVYWYRQLPEEGLKFMVYLQKENIIDESGMPKERFSAEFPKEGPSILRIQQVVRGDSAAYFCASSPVVGTGDPNTEAFFGQGTRLTVV.

This sequence joins TRBV27 and TRBJ2-7, with D unclear. Looked up from germline, CDR1 is MNHEY and CDR2 is SMNVEV (reference sequence). CDR3 length: 13 amino acids. The V end lost 4 bases, the J end lost 6 bases, and 13 bases lay between the germline ends. CDR3 region: CASSSLSRAEQYF. The DNA for the CDR3 is TGTGCCAGCAGTTCTTTAAGCCGGGCCGAGCAGTACTTC.

The chain couples TRBV29-1 to TRBJ2-5, with D tentatively TRBD2 (5 bases). The better agreement between TRBJ2-7 and the DNA end casts doubt on the J call. This CDR3 is 13 amino acids long. The V gene's germline CDR1 is SQVTM and CDR2 ANQGSEA. The chain's CDR3 is CSVEGGERYEQYF. CDR3 nucleotides: TGCAGCGTTGAAGGTGGGGAGCGCTACGAGCAGTACTTC.

The V call is TRBV19, the J call TRBJ1-2; weak D call: TRBD1 (6 bases). Germline lookup yields CDR1 LNHDA and CDR2 SQIVND (reference sequence). This CDR3 is built from 15 residues. The V and J ends lost 3 bases and 0 bases respectively, with 11 bases between them. The chain's CDR3 is CASSMTGPTNYGYTF. CDR3 in DNA: TGTGCCAGTAGTATGACAGGCCCGACTAACTATGGCTACACCTTC.